In its sample, the clone carrying this T cell receptor (beta chain) was seen a few times. What it recognizes is unknown. Since it is a stray read in a library aimed at alpha chains, this beta chain has a size that is not meaningful. The CDR3 has 14 residues. V shed 5 bases, J shed 3 bases, and the junction held 5 bases outside the gene matches. Per the germline V gene, CDR1 is SGHTA and CDR2 is FQGNSA. Documented time point: sample taken at primary tumor resection. The approximately 79 donors had untreated early-stage non-small cell lung cancer. The sample is drawn from a study of spatial heterogeneity in lung cancer. In the study overall: Combinations of a unique TCR and a UMI were tallied in raw reads, and on average each appeared more than ten times.

Study results and limitations: Mutation counts in tumors were tracked by counts of expanded intratumoral alpha and beta TCRs.

A unique molecular identifier was carried by every single TCR cDNA molecule. Each CDR3 protein is one row after TCRdb ran MiXCR on the 5' RACE reads. The table has around 20,000 distinct CDR3 sequences, 9.5% to 10% seen once. This specimen consisted of lung tumor tissue, obtained at surgery. J is TRBJ2-5 and V is TRBV7-2, with 8 positions matching TRBD1. This receptor was identified in a female donor with early-stage non-small cell lung cancer. CDR3 sequence reads: CASSRNRGKETQYF. The DNA of the CDR3 is TGTGCCAGCAGCAGAAACAGGGGGAAAGAGACCCAGTACTTC. Supplemented by reference TRBV7-2 and TRBJ2-5, the full variable domain reads GAGVSQSPSNKVTEKGKDVELRCDPISGHTALYWYRQSLGQGLEFLIYFQGNSAPDKSGLPSDRFSAERTGGSVSTLTIQRTQQEDSAVYLCASSRNRGKETQYFGPGTRLLVL.